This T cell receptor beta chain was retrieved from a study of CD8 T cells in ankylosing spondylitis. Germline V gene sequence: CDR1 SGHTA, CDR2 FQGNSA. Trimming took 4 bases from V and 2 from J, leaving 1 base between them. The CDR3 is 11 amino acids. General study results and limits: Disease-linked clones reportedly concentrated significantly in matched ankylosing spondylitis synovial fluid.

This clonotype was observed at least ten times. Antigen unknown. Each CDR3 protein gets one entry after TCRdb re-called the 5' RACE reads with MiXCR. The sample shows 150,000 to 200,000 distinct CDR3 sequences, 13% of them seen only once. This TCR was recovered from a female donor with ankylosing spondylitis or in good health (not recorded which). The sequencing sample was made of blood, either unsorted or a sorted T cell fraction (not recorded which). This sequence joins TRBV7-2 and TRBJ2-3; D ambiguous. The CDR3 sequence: CASSYTDTQYF. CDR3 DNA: TGTGCCAGCAGCTACACAGATACGCAGTATTTT.